The 25 T cell receptor beta chains below come from one sample, sequenced in a study of blood T cell repertoires in COVID-19. Some clones are missing from TCRdb's copy, which holds only in-frame ones; the method was immunoSEQ multiplex PCR. The top ten clones hold about 10% of a sample with 200,000 to 250,000 clones, about 81% of them seen once. Sequenced: PBMCs or T cells enriched from blood (not recorded which). The receptors were gathered from a man aged 35 to 55 who had recovered from COVID-19.

The chain employs TRBV5-1 and TRBJ2-2, with 9 positions matching TRBD2. The CDR3 consists of 15 residues. V was pared by 5 bases and J by 2 bases, with 4 bases of the junction left unmatched. Germline CDR1 reads SGHRS; CDR2 reads YFSETQ. The CDR3 protein is CASRASGVNTGELFF. In DNA, the CDR3 is TGCGCCAGCAGAGCTAGCGGGGTCAACACCGGGGAGCTGTTTTTT.

This chain uses TRBV5-1 with TRBJ1-1, with D possibly being TRBD1 (6 bases). CDR1 and CDR2 (germline): SGHRS, YFSETQ. This CDR3 contains 13 residues. V was clipped by 4 bases and J by 5 bases, with 12 bases between them. CDR3 DNA: TGCGCCAGCAGCACGACAGGCCAGACTGAAGCTTTCTTT. It encodes CASSTTGQTEAFF.

V gene TRBV5-1 combines with J gene TRBJ1-3, with a possible D match to TRBD1 (6 bases). The germline V and J ends were trimmed by 7 bases and 4 bases, with 12 bases remaining between them. Germline V gene lookup returns CDR1 SGHRS and CDR2 YFSETQ. The CDR3 is made up of 13 amino acids. CDR3 sequence reads: CASSRDIGNTIYF. The DNA for the CDR3 is TGCGCCAGCTCCCGGGACATCGGAAACACCATATATTTT.

The chain uses TRBV7-6 and TRBJ2-7; perhaps TRBD2 as D (5 bases). Germline V CDR1 and CDR2: SGHVS, FNYEAQ. This CDR3 has 13 residues. V was cut by 0 bases and J by 3 bases, with 6 bases left in between. For the CDR3, the DNA is TGTGCCAGCAGCTTAGCGGGAGTCTACGAGCAGTACTTC. Translated: CASSLAGVYEQYF. The entire variable domain, with the rest obtained from reference TRBV7-6 and TRBJ2-7, is as follows: GAGVSQSPRYKVTKRGQDVALRCDPISGHVSLYWYRQALGQGPEFLTYFNYEAQQDKSGLPNDRFSAERPEGSISTLTIQRTEQRDSAMYRCASSLAGVYEQYFGPGTRLTVT.

CDR3 region: CASSNRRERLYTDTQYF. As DNA, the CDR3 is TGTGCCAGTAGTAACAGGAGGGAACGTCTCTACACAGATACGCAGTATTTT. This chain connects TRBV19 to TRBJ2-3, with D maybe TRBD2 (6 bases). The V end was cut by 4 bases, the J end by 2 bases, with 19 bases between. The CDR3 is made up of 17 amino acids. Germline V gene sequence: CDR1 LNHDA, CDR2 SQIVND (reference sequence). Filled out from reference TRBV19 and TRBJ2-3, the complete variable domain reads DGGITQSPKYLFRKEGQNVTLSCEQNLNHDAMYWYRQDPGQGLRLIYYSQIVNDFQKGDIAEGYSVSREKKESFPLTVTSAQKNPTAFYLCASSNRRERLYTDTQYFGPGTRLTVL.

This clone was counted once. V is TRBV25-1 and J is TRBJ2-5, with 10 nucleotides matching TRBD2. CDR1 MGHDK and CDR2 SYGVNS come from the germline V gene. Trimming at V came to 2 bases and at J to 3 bases, leaving 3 bases not matched to a gene. This CDR3 region has 15 residues. The DNA for the CDR3 is TGTGCCAGCAGTGAACGACTAGCGGGTAAAGAGACCCAGTACTTC. Amino acids: CASSERLAGKETQYF.

The chain carries TRBV5-1 and TRBJ1-3; D is uncertain. Trimming shortened V by 0 bases and J by 0 bases, and 7 bases separated the two germline ends. From germline, CDR1 is SGHRS and CDR2 YFSETQ. The CDR3 covers 15 residues. The CDR3 spells CASSLVAGSGNTIYF. Here the CDR3 DNA reads TGCGCCAGCAGCTTGGTCGCAGGCTCTGGAAACACCATATATTTT. Variable domain in full (rest from reference TRBV5-1 and TRBJ1-3): KAGVTQTPRYLIKTRGQQVTLSCSPISGHRSVSWYQQTPGQGLQFLFEYFSETQRNKGNFPGRFSGRQFSNSRSEMNVSTLELGDSALYLCASSLVAGSGNTIYFGEGSWLTVV.

The chain employs TRBV7-9 and TRBJ1-1; D possibly corresponds to TRBD1 (5 bases). Germline loops: CDR1 SEHNR, CDR2 FQNEAQ (reference sequence). Deletions cut 0 bases from V and 0 bases from J, with 8 bases between. The CDR3 extends over 15 amino acids. This CDR3 is CASSLAGHLNTEAFF. In DNA form, the CDR3 reads TGTGCCAGCAGCTTAGCGGGGCACCTGAACACTGAAGCTTTCTTT.

The chain couples TRBV4-1 to TRBJ2-3; D unresolved. CDR1 and CDR2 (germline): MGHRA, YSYEKL. V lost 1 base to trimming and J lost 0 bases, with 11 bases between them. This CDR3 has 16 amino acids. CDR3 region: CASSQGLLRSTDTQYF. The CDR3 DNA is TGCGCCAGCAGCCAAGGCCTCCTCCGGAGCACAGATACGCAGTATTTT.

This chain joins TRBV5-1 and TRBJ1-5; D possibly corresponds to TRBD1 (5 bases). V dropped 1 base and J dropped 6 bases, with 11 bases sitting between them. Germline lookup yields CDR1 SGHRS and CDR2 YFSETQ. There are 14 residues in the CDR3. The CDR3, as DNA: TGCGCCAGCAGCTTGACGCAGGGTAGTCAGCCCCAGCATTTT. It encodes CASSLTQGSQPQHF.

This sequence joins TRBV21-1 and TRBJ2-2; TRBD1, as called in the table, went unchecked against the DNA. TRBV21-1 counts as a pseudogene. The length of the CDR3 is 19 residues. CDR3 sequence: CASSNWQGREPSDTGELFF. Here the CDR3 DNA reads TGTGCCAGCAGCAATTGGCAGGGGAGAGAGCCTTCGGACACCGGGGAGCTGTTTTTT.

V usage is TRBV5-1 and J usage is TRBJ2-2; TRBD1 aligns across 9 bases. The trim removed 1 base at V and 0 bases at J, leaving 7 bases unmatched. The CDR3 contains 18 residues. Looked up from germline, CDR1 is SGHRS and CDR2 is YFSETQ. The CDR3 nucleotides read TGCGCCAGCAGCTTGCGGGTTCGGACAGGGGCGAACACCGGGGAGCTGTTTTTT. Protein product: CASSLRVRTGANTGELFF.

The chain recombines TRBV3-1 (or the pseudogene TRBV3-2) with TRBJ1-5; 9 bases are shared with TRBD1. Germline-derived CDR1 and CDR2 are LGHDT and YNNKEL (reference sequence). V gave up 4 bases and J gave up 0 bases; unmatched junction bases: 13. There are 19 residues in the CDR3. The DNA of the CDR3 is TGTGCCAGCAGCCCTTCTGGGACAGGGAGGTCGTATAGCAATCAGCCCCAGCATTTT. It yields the protein CASSPSGTGRSYSNQPQHF.

This clone is medium-sized in the sample. This rearrangement joins TRBV11-3 to TRBJ2-1; 7 bases map to TRBD2. V shed 6 bases, J shed 5 bases, and the junction held 16 bases outside the gene matches. In germline, CDR1 is SGHNT, CDR2 YENEEA. This CDR3 has 17 amino acids. CDR3 residues: CASSSPVSGRQHNEQFF. CDR3 bases: TGTGCCAGCAGTTCACCGGTATCCGGGAGGCAACACAATGAGCAGTTCTTC.

The rearrangement uses TRBV28 and TRBJ2-5, with D tentatively TRBD2 (6 bases). The CDR3 runs 12 residues. Looked up from germline, CDR1 is MDHEN and CDR2 is SYDVKM. V lost 8 bases, J lost 1 base, and 8 bases lay in between. CDR3 bases: TGTGCCAGCCGGGAGTTCCAAGAGACCCAGTACTTC. Translated: CASREFQETQYF.

This clone was seen a few times. V usage is TRBV5-6 and J usage is TRBJ2-1, with a tentative D call TRBD2 (5 bases). The germline V gene encodes CDR1 SGHDT and CDR2 YYEEEE. The CDR3 is made up of 15 amino acids. V gave up 4 bases and J gave up 0 bases, with 11 bases separating them. The CDR3 DNA is TGTGCCAGCAGCCCAGGACTCAGCTCCTACAATGAGCAGTTCTTC. This translates into CASSPGLSSYNEQFF.

This clone was detected only once. The J gene is TRBJ2-2, the V gene TRBV11-2; 9 bases fit TRBD1. Germline V gives CDR1 SGHAT, CDR2 FQNNGV. The CDR3 length is 15 residues. The ends lost 5 bases at V and 5 bases at J; junction bases unmatched: 6. CDR3 loop: CASSRGTGWTGELFF. The CDR3 bases are TGTGCCAGCAGCCGAGGGACAGGGTGGACCGGGGAGCTGTTTTTT.

The chain uses TRBV3-1 (or the pseudogene TRBV3-2) and TRBJ1-2; D gene ambiguous. The V and J ends lost 1 base and 8 bases respectively, with 8 bases between them. Per germline, CDR1 LGHDT and CDR2 YNNKEL (reference sequence). CDR3 size: 12 residues. The CDR3 DNA follows: TGTGCCAGCAGCCAAGGACCGCGGGGCTACACCTTC. It codes for CASSQGPRGYTF.

V usage is TRBV27 and J usage is TRBJ1-2; D gene ambiguous. Germline CDR1 and CDR2: MNHEY and SMNVEV (reference sequence). This CDR3 spans 13 amino acids. Trimming took 6 bases from V and 4 from J, leaving 12 bases between them. In DNA form, the CDR3 reads TGTGCCAGCAGGGCGAGACAATTCTATGGCTACACCTTC. Translated: CASRARQFYGYTF.

This clone showed up many times. The chain links TRBV5-1 to TRBJ1-2; possible D gene TRBD1, 6 bases. CDR1 and CDR2 from the germline V gene are SGHRS and YFSETQ. V was shortened by 5 bases and J by 6 bases, with 11 bases between the two germline ends. CDR3 size: 12 residues. The CDR3 sequence is CASRSGVNGYTF. CDR3 DNA: TGCGCCAGCAGATCAGGGGTCAATGGCTACACCTTC.

This chain joins TRBV5-1 and TRBJ2-2, with 8 bases that match TRBD2. The V gene end was trimmed by 1 base and the J gene end by 5 bases; junction bases not matched to a gene: 4. Germline V gives CDR1 SGHRS, CDR2 YFSETQ. This CDR3 contains 15 residues. CDR3 nucleotide sequence: TGCGCCAGCAGCTTGTTAGCGGGAAATACCGGGGAGCTGTTTTTT. As protein: CASSLLAGNTGELFF.

This clone has a handful of counts. The chain uses TRBV10-3 and TRBJ1-1; 10 positions match TRBD1. Trimming cost V 6 bases and J 1 base; bases outside gene matches: 8. Germline V CDR1 and CDR2: ENHRY, SYGVKD. The CDR3 spans 16 residues. The CDR3 here is CAIREVRTGGNTEAFF. CDR3 in DNA: TGTGCCATCAGAGAGGTCCGGACAGGGGGGAACACTGAAGCTTTCTTT.

This clone was detected only a few times. The V and J genes are TRBV11-2 and TRBJ1-2, with D tentatively TRBD1 (6 bases). The CDR3 is 14 amino acids. V lost 4 bases and J lost 5, with 14 bases in between. The germline CDR1 and CDR2 sequences are SGHAT and FQNNGV. CDR3 nucleotide sequence: TGTGCCAGCAGCTCGCTGGGGGGGGCTTATGGCTACACCTTC. The encoded protein is CASSSLGGAYGYTF.

This clone was seen more than once but under ten times. The chain employs TRBV11-2 and TRBJ1-2; possibly TRBD1 for D (5 bases). V was trimmed by 7 bases and J by 6 bases, leaving 21 bases between them. The CDR3 runs 15 residues. CDR1 and CDR2 (germline): SGHAT, FQNNGV. The CDR3: CASTPSPQGMNGYTF. The CDR3 coding sequence is TGTGCCAGCACCCCGTCGCCGCAGGGAATGAATGGCTACACCTTC.

The V call is TRBV19, the J call TRBJ1-6; weak D call: TRBD1 (6 bases). Germline CDR1 reads LNHDA; CDR2 reads SQIVND (reference sequence). V shed 5 bases and J shed 10 bases, with 18 bases lying between them. CDR3 length: 15 residues. The CDR3 DNA is TGTGCCAGTAGTGAAACGACAGGTCTAAGGTCACCCCTCCACTTT. Residues: CASSETTGLRSPLHF.